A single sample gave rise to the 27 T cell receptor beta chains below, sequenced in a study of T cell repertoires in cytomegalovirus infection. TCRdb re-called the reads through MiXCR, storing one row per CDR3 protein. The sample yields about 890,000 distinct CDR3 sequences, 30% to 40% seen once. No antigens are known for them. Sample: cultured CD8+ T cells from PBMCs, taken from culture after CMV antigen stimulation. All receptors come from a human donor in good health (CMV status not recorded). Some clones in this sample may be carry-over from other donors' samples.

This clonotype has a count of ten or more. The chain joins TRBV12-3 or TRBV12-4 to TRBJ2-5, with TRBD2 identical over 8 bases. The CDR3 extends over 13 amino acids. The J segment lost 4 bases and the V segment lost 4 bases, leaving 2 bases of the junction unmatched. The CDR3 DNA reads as TGTGCCAGCAGTTCGGCGGGGGGAGAGACCCAGTACTTC. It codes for CASSSAGGETQYF.

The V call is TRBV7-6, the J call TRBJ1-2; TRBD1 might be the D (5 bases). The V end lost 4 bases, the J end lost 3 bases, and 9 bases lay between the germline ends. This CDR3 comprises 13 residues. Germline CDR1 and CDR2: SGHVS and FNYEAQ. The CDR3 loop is CASSSGNYYGYTF. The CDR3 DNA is TGTGCCAGCAGCTCAGGGAACTACTATGGCTACACCTTC.

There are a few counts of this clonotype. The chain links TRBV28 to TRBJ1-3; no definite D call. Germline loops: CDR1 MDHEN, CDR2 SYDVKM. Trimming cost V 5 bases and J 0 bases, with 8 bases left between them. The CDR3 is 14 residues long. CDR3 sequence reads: CASSGAASGNTIYF. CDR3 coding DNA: TGTGCCAGCAGTGGCGCAGCCTCTGGAAACACCATATATTTT.

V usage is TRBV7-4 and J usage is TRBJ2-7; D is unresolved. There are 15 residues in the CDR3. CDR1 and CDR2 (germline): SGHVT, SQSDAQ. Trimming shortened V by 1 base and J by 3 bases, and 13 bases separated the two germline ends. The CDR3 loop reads CASSLVGKSSYEQYF. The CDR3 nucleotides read TGTGCCAGCAGCTTAGTGGGGAAATCTAGCTACGAGCAGTACTTC.

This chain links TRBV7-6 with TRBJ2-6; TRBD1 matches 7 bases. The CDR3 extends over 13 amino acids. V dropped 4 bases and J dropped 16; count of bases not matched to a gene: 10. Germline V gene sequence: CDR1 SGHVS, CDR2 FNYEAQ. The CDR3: CASSSFSDRDLTF. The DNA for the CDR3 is TGTGCCAGCAGCTCGTTTTCTGACAGGGATCTGACTTTC.

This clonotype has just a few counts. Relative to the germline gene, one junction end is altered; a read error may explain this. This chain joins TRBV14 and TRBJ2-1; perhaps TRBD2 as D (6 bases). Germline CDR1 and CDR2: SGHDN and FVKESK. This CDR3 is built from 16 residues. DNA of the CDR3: TGTGTCAGCAGCCAACCCGGGACTGGTTCCTACAATGAGCAGTTCTTC. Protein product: CVSSQPGTGSYNEQFF.

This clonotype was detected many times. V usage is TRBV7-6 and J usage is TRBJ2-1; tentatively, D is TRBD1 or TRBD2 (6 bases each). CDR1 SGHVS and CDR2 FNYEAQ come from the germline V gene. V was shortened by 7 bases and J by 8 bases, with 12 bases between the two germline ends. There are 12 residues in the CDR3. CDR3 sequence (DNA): TGTGCCAGCACGACCGGGGGCCATGAGCAGTTCTTC. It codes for CASTTGGHEQFF.

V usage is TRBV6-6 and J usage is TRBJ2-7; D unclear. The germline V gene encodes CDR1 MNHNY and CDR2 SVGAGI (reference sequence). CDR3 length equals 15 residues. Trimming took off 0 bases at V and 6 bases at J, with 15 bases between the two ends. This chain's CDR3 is CASSYSFELSAEQYF. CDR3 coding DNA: TGTGCCAGCAGTTACTCGTTTGAACTCTCGGCCGAGCAGTACTTC.

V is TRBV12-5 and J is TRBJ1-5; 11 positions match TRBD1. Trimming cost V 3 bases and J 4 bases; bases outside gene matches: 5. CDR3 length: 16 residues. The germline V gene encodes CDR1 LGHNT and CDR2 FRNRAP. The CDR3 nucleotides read TGTGCTAGTGGTTTAGGGACAGGGGGTAATAATCAGCCCCAGCATTTT. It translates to CASGLGTGGNNQPQHF.

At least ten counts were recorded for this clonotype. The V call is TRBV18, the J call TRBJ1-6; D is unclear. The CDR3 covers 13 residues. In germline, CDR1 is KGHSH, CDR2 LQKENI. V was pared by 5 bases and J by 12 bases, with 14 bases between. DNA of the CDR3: TGTGCCAGCTCAGCATCGATGTTTTTACCCCTCCACTTT. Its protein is CASSASMFLPLHF.

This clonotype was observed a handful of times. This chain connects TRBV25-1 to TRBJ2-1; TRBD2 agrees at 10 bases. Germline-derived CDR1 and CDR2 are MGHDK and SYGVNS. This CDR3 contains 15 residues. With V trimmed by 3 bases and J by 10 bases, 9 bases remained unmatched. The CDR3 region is CASSETSGPRDEQFF. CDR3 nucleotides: TGTGCCAGCAGTGAGACTAGCGGGCCGAGGGACGAGCAGTTCTTC. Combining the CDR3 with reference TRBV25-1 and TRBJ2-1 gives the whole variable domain EADIYQTPRYLVIGTGKKITLECSQTMGHDKMYWYQQDPGMELHLIHYSYGVNSTEKGDLSSESTVSRIRTEHFPLTLESARPSHTSQYLCASSETSGPRDEQFFGPGTRLTVL.

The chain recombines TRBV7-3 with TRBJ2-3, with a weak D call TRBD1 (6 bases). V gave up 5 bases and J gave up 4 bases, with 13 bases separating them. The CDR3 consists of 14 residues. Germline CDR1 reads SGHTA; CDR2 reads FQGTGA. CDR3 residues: CASSQGRYPDTQYF. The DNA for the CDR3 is TGTGCCAGCAGCCAGGGGAGATACCCAGATACGCAGTATTTT.

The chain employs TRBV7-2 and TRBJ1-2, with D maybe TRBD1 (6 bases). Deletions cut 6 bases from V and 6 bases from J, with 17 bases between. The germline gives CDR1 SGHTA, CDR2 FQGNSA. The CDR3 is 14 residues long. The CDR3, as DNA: TGTGCCAGCAGTCCGACAGGAAAAGTACATGGCTACACCTTC. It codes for CASSPTGKVHGYTF.

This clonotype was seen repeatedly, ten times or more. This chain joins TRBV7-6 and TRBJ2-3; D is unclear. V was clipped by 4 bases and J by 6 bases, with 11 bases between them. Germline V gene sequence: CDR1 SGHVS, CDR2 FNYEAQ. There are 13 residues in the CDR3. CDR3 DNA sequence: TGTGCCAGCAGCTCGCGGTACAGCGATACGCAGTATTTT. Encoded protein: CASSSRYSDTQYF.

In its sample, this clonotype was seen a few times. The CDR3 here is CASSPGGAVTDTQYF. CDR3 DNA: TGTGCCAGCAGCCCAGGGGGGGCAGTCACAGATACGCAGTATTTT. This chain joins TRBV7-6 and TRBJ2-3, with D possibly being TRBD1 or TRBD2 (7 bases each). Germline values: CDR1 SGHVS, CDR2 FNYEAQ. Trimming left V 5 bases short and J 2 bases short, with 14 bases between. The CDR3 runs to 15 residues.

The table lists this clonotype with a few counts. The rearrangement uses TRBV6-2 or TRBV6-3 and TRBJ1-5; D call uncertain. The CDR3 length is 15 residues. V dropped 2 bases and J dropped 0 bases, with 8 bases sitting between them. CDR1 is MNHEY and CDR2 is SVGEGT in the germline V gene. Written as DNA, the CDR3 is TGTGCCAGCAGTTACAGGGCGGTTAGCAATCAGCCCCAGCATTTT. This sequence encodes CASSYRAVSNQPQHF.

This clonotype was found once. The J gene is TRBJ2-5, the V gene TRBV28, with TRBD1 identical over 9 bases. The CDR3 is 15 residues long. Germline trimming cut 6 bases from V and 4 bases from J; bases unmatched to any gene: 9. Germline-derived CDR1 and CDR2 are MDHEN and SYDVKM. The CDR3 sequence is CASRALRDRAETQYF. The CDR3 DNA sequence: TGTGCCAGCAGGGCTCTCCGGGACAGGGCAGAGACCCAGTACTTC.

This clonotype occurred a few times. The DNA for the CDR3 is TGTGCCAGCAGTCACCTTATCGGGGAAGAGACCCAGTACTTC. Amino acid sequence: CASSHLIGEETQYF. The gene calls are TRBV6-5 and TRBJ2-5; D may be TRBD2 (5 bases). Germline V gene sequence: CDR1 MNHEY, CDR2 SVGAGI. Between the trimmed V and J ends, which lost 5 bases and 3 bases, there was a span of 13 bases. This CDR3 has 14 residues.

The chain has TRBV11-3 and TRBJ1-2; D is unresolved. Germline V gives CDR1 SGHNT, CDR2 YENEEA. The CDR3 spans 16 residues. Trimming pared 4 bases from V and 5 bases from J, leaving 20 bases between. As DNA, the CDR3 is TGTGCCAGCAGCTGTAACCGGGCCCCCAGTAAGTATGGCTACACCTTC. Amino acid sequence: CASSCNRAPSKYGYTF.

DNA for the CDR3: TGCGCCAGCAGCCAAGTAAGCTCTGGAAACACCATATATTTT. Translated, it gives CASSQVSSGNTIYF. The chain employs TRBV4-1 and TRBJ1-3; no firm D call. Germline V gives CDR1 MGHRA, CDR2 YSYEKL. This CDR3 has 14 residues. The germline V and J ends were trimmed by 1 base and 0 bases, with 4 bases remaining between them.

The CDR3, as DNA: TGTGCCAGCAGTATCAAACCAGTGGGAGGGACCCAGTACTTC. It specifies CASSIKPVGGTQYF. The gene calls are TRBV12-3 or TRBV12-4 and TRBJ2-5, with D possibly matching TRBD2 (6 bases). This CDR3 is built from 14 residues. V was cut by 5 bases and J by 7 bases, with 17 bases left in between.

The CDR3 sequence: CASSLSAGTGGDYGYTF. The DNA of the CDR3 is TGTGCCAGCAGTTTATCTGCCGGGACAGGGGGCGACTATGGCTACACCTTC. This chain connects TRBV27 to TRBJ1-2, with TRBD1 matching over 12 bases. CDR1 and CDR2 from the germline V gene are MNHEY and SMNVEV (reference sequence). Losses at the gene ends were 0 bases for V and 3 bases for J; bases not matched to a gene: 5. The CDR3 is 17 residues long.

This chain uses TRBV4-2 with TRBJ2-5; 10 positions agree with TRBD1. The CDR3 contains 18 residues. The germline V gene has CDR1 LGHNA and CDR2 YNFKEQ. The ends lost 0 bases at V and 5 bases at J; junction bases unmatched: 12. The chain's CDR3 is CASSQDAAGDRGQETQYF. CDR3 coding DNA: TGTGCCAGCAGCCAAGATGCCGCCGGGGACAGGGGTCAGGAGACCCAGTACTTC.

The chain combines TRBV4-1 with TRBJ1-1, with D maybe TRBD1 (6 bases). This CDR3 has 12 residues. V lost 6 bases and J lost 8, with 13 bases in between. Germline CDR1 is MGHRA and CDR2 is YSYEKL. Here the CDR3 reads CASRNQGTEAFF. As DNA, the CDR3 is TGCGCCAGCAGGAATCAGGGGACAGAAGCTTTCTTT.

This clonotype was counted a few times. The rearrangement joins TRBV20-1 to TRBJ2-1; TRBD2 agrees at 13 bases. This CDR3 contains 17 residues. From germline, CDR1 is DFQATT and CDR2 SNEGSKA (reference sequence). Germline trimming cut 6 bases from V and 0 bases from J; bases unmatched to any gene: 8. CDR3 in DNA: TGCAGTGCCGACGGGACTAGCGGGGTCAGCTCCTACAATGAGCAGTTCTTC. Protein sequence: CSADGTSGVSSYNEQFF.

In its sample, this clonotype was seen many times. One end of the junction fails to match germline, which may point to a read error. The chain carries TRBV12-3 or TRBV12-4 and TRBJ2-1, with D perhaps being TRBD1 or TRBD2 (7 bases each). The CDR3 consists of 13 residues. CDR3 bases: TGTGCTAGCAGCTTGGGAGGGGGCGATGAGCAGTTCTTC. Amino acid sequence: CASSLGGGDEQFF.

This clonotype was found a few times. CDR3 bases: TGTGCCAGCAGCTTATTTCCGGGACAGGGCGAGAACACCATATATTTT. Protein sequence: CASSLFPGQGENTIYF. The chain recombines TRBV7-8 with TRBJ1-3; 9 bases are a match to TRBD1. The germline V gene has CDR1 SGHVS and CDR2 FQNEAQ. With V trimmed by 2 bases and J by 7 bases, 9 bases remained unmatched. This CDR3 has 16 residues.